This T cell receptor (beta chain) was found in a study of blood T cell repertoires in COVID-19. Study information: Whether acute or convalescent, the COVID-19 samples came from the United States, Italy and Spain.

With V trimmed by 6 bases and J by 3 bases, 9 bases remained unmatched. Germline lookup yields CDR1 SGHRS and CDR2 YFSETQ. The CDR3 has 15 residues. In the authors' methods: Amplification from reference gene primers served as the basis for estimated nucleated cell counts. Some clones are missing from TCRdb's copy, which holds only in-frame ones; the method was immunoSEQ multiplex PCR. V and J calls and clone size are as listed in that table; D and trimming were resolved from the DNA. This table holds 150,000 to 200,000 clones, 75% to 90% found once. Enrolled through a virtual design, the participants were between about 18 and 100 years of age and came from about two dozen US areas. Which cohort a participant joined came from the clinical history participants gave.

V is TRBV5-1 and J is TRBJ2-3, with TRBD2 matching 8 bases. The clonotype comes from a woman aged 55-69 years who had recovered from COVID-19. Sequenced input: PBMCs or T cells enriched from blood (not recorded which). CDR3: CASKDLAGDTDTQYF. DNA for the CDR3: TGCGCCAGCAAGGATCTAGCGGGTGATACAGATACGCAGTATTTT.